This TCR beta chain was documented in a study of cytomegalovirus exposure and HLA in healthy donors (TCRdb year 2017). As for the study more broadly: According to an earlier analysis of a few hundred of the donors, some 170 million T cells yielded 100 million or so unique TCR beta sequences and more than 250 Gb of sequence data. An early release covering roughly 580 HLA-typed donors comprised approximately 300 gigabases of sequencing data and approximately 80 million unique TCR sequences. The genetic ancestry cluster associated with self-reported Caucasian donors included around four fifths of the roughly 380 genotyped donors. The study aimed to test whether cataloging public T cell receptors could reveal signatures of past pathogen exposure. The T cell repertoires of roughly 660 subjects were profiled by immunosequencing and related to cytomegalovirus serostatus. In addition to the first cohort of 650 to 750 subjects, a separate validation cohort of over 90 different subjects was used. The study combined high-throughput TCR immunosequencing, statistical association of individual TCRs with disease status, and machine learning to predict cytomegalovirus infection status. A later analysis re-analyzed previously published TCR beta repertoires from approximately 670 donors and added high-resolution HLA genotyping to study TCR occurrence patterns. Rather than using new phenotypic data, the later analysis identified candidate immune exposures from TCR beta sequences and from how often those sequences occurred across donors. An earlier analysis of 500 to 650 of the donors applied high-throughput TCR beta sequencing to assess whether each TCR beta V gene segment acted as functional or pseudogenic. Donor age, sex, ethnicity and CMV serostatus were compiled alongside the repertoire data. A later genetic analysis took genome-wide SNP genotypes for about 60% of the roughly 670 donors and used that subset as a discovery cohort. Every repertoire in the discovery cohort had been generated on one and the same sequencing platform. Both class I and class II loci were covered by HLA typing, at four-digit resolution. Typing coverage varied by locus: 629-630 donors for A, B, C, DRB1 and DQB1; about 520 for DQA1; 600 to 610 for DPA1; around 490 for DPB1. Because of strong linkage in the cohort, a handful of DR-DQ haplotypes were treated as single units for association and clustering. Among roughly 400 genotyped donors of the cohort, an average of approximately 240,000 unique TCR beta nucleotide sequences was sequenced per donor, of which about 18% were non-productive. Results and caveats for the whole study, not just this receptor: The 87-base-pair reads could not distinguish some IMGT-functional V segments, including TRBV6-2 and TRBV6-3, so those segments were excluded. Roughly uniform sequencing depth across donors was assumed in presence/absence analyses, although this assumption may not hold. Most TCR sequences were observed very rarely across donors, whereas some public TCRs were present in many individuals. A group of highly shared sequence variants was considered likely to be a technical artifact of the sequencing pipeline. In an earlier analysis of more than 500 of the donors, most TCR beta V segments appeared in productive rearrangements about 90% or about 30% of the time, broadly matching IMGT annotations. The study listed approximately 150 TCR beta chains as associated with cytomegalovirus. A few of the identified cytomegalovirus-associated TCR beta chains were confirmed in vitro to be specific for cytomegalovirus antigens. Approximately 18 rarely observed V segments, including chromosome 9 orphons, were excluded from the earlier analysis of about 610 of the donors because counts were too low. A later analysis reported that several top co-occurrence clusters appeared linked to parvovirus B19, influenza, CMV and Epstein-Barr virus. In both the original and validation cohorts, the classifier was reported to diagnose cytomegalovirus status with high specificity and sensitivity. According to the authors, the approach could potentially be generalized to other disease states and immunological phenotypes. A further reported finding was that TCR beta sequences accurately predicted the HLA-A and HLA-B alleles for most subjects in the first cohort. Compared with the roughly 700-donor mean, donors in an Asian-associated ancestry cluster had fewer N-insertions in productive TCRs, according to a later genetic analysis. A later analysis associated 16,951 TCR beta sequences with specific HLA alleles at a false discovery rate of 0.05. CMV serostatus was the only immune exposure information available for the cohort. An association between a missense DCLRE1C variant and V-gene and J-gene trimming of TCR beta chains was found in a later genetic analysis and replicated in an independent cohort. Because HLA typing was unavailable for some donors at each locus, only the typed subset was used in association tests. When HLA alleles, especially DR and DQ, strongly co-occurred, attributing TCR associations to individual alleles was difficult. Correlated functional status among segregating V segments might reflect linkage disequilibrium, but an unknown experimental factor could not be ruled out. In a later analysis, HLA-associated TCR beta chains were found to be more clonally expanded and to have lower generation probabilities than equally common non-associated chains. In this cohort, only TCR beta chains were sequenced, and detectable features were limited by the absence of alpha or paired-chain data. In a later analysis, the rate of TCR association differed among HLA loci, with DRB1 alleles having the most associated TCRs and HLA-C alleles having the fewest. According to a later analysis, most CMV-associated TCR beta chains appeared to be HLA-restricted, and the HLA associations seemed to be driven largely by CMV exposure.

The CDR3 sequence holds 11 residues, the cysteine and phenylalanine included. Of the read, only the CDR3 DNA is kept; its 33 bases are in frame from base 1. Per the germline V gene (reference sequence), MNHEY is the CDR1 and SMNVEV is the CDR2. Cut back by 8 bases and 14 bases, the V and J ends lie 16 bases apart. With respect to this clone: No antigen is known for it. Per-base qualities were not stored, and no clone one base away is much larger.

Preparation of the library involved the immunoSEQ multiplex PCR assay. A mixture of 60 forward primers for TCR Vbeta segments and 13 reverse primers for TCR Jbeta segments was used in the multiplex PCR. A multiplex PCR assay on genomic DNA amplified the CDR3 region of rearranged TCR beta genes. On the Illumina HiSeq System, the amplified TCR beta libraries were sequenced as 87-base-pair reads. Per the source publication's procedure: In a later analysis, 77 million or so unique TCR beta chains were counted across the 650 to 750 repertoires, and some 10 million of these chains were shared by at least two donors. Raw reads were error-corrected and collapsed into unique sequences by a nearest-neighbor algorithm in which closely related sequences were merged to remove PCR and sequencing errors. To assign V, D and J gene segments, CDR3 sequences were aligned to IMGT reference sequences. For a sequence to be retained, a match of at least six nucleotides to both a V gene segment and a J gene segment was required. A rearrangement counted as productive if the CDR3 had no stop codons and remained in frame with V and J, and every other rearrangement counted as non-productive. Following IMGT convention, CDR3 was defined as the stretch from the second conserved V-encoded cysteine to the conserved J-encoded phenylalanine. The earlier analysis of about 590 of the donors excluded sequences that lacked an unambiguous match to a single V gene segment. In an earlier analysis of approximately 560 of the donors, a V segment was called functional when productive rearrangements were above 56.7%, and segregating when the standard deviation between donors exceeded 5%. A statistical classification framework was built for diagnosing cytomegalovirus status from the catalog of TCR beta chain sequences. In a later analysis, TCR nucleotide sequences were compared against IMGT/GENE-DB human TR gene sequences so that V and J genes could be assigned. The TCRdist pipeline was used in a later analysis to assign CDR3 sequences and most-parsimonious VDJ recombination scenarios. In a later analysis, every TCR beta chain was defined by the combination of its CDR3 amino acid sequence and its V-gene family, and reads without a unique V-gene family were dropped. A later analysis removed 500 to 600 highly shared, low-generation-probability nucleotide sequences to deal with suspected cross-contamination and a sequencing artifact. For each public chain, a later analysis derived a clonal expansion index from normalized ranks of inferred template counts within each repertoire. A later analysis computed generation probabilities with a VDJ recombination model fitted to out-of-frame rearrangements, and checked the results against IGoR. In a later analysis, TCR-TCR, TCR-HLA and TCR-CMV co-occurrence was scored with hypergeometric tests, and a repertoire-size bias correction was applied to TCR pairs. False discovery rates were estimated in a later analysis by permuting HLA or CMV assignments 20 times. In a later analysis, co-occurring TCRs were grouped using DBSCAN, with TCRdist sequence similarity added in when clustering inside HLA-allele-positive subsets. Repertoires with fewer than 30,000 or more than 120,000 public chains were left out of co-occurrence clustering, as were about five repertoires with anomalous nucleotide sharing. TCRdb holds this immuneACCESS table with in-frame rearrangements only. Some clones are missing; in checked studies, unresolved V genes explain under half, and the rest has no known cause. From that table come the V and J calls and clone size; the DNA was used to work out D and trimming. The sample records some 120,000 clones, 81% of which are singletons. About 3.8% of the sample is in the top ten clones.

In total, approximately 610 healthy bone marrow donors made up the cohort. At the time of sampling, every cohort member was nominally healthy, though immune exposures that went unrecorded were likely present. The donor tested CMV seronegative and was one of the 352 seronegative cohort members. A peripheral blood sample was provided by each donor, and peripheral blood mononuclear cells were used for TCR beta sequencing. The Qiagen DNeasy Blood Extraction Kit was used to extract genomic DNA from the blood cell samples. The receptor comes from a woman in her thirties in good health and CMV-seronegative. Sequenced sample: PBMCs. The rearranged segments are TRBV27 and TRBJ2-1, with no confident D gene call. In nucleotide form, the sequence is TGTGCCAGCGGCCTTGGGCGAGTCAAGTTCTTC. This translates into CASGLGRVKFF.